Below are 14 T cell receptor beta chains sequenced from a single sample in a study of control samples from healthy donors and cancer patients. Generated by immunoSEQ multiplex PCR, the TCRdb table keeps only in-frame clones and is missing some. The data hold around 96,000 clones, with roughly 93% observed a single time. Sequences were obtained from blood. Source of these receptors: a man younger than 35 in good health.

The chain recombines TRBV27 with TRBJ2-7; D may correspond to TRBD1 or TRBD2 (5 bases each). The CDR3 contains 13 residues. Trimming took off 7 bases at V and 3 bases at J, with 13 bases between the two ends. Germline CDR1 MNHEY, CDR2 SMNVEV (reference sequence). CDR3 DNA: TGTGCCAGCACCGGAAGGGACGTCTACGAGCAGTACTTC. Translated, it gives CASTGRDVYEQYF.

The CDR3 region is CASSRTDYSPLHF. In DNA, the CDR3 is TGTGCCAGCAGCCGGACCGATTATTCACCCCTCCACTTT. The rearrangement joins TRBV2 to TRBJ1-6; D not resolved. V shed 6 bases and J shed 8 bases, with 11 bases lying between them. The CDR3 consists of 13 residues. Germline V gene sequence: CDR1 SNHLY, CDR2 FYNNEI.

The chain is built from TRBV6-4 and TRBJ2-3, with TRBD2 identical over 8 bases. Trimming removed 0 bases from V and 1 base from J; junction bases left unmatched: 3. Germline V gene sequence: CDR1 MRHNA, CDR2 SNTAGT. The CDR3 contains 16 residues. The CDR3 sequence: CASSDSTSAGTDTQYF. CDR3 sequence (DNA): TGTGCCAGCAGTGACTCGACTAGCGCGGGCACAGATACGCAGTATTTT.

This chain connects TRBV6-5 to TRBJ1-2, with D perhaps TRBD1 (6 bases). The CDR3 is 13 amino acids. The V and J ends lost 7 bases and 3 bases respectively, with 12 bases between them. Germline V gene lookup returns CDR1 MNHEY and CDR2 SVGAGI. CDR3 DNA sequence: TGTGCCAGCACCCGGGAGGGGGACTATGGCTACACCTTC. This gives the protein CASTREGDYGYTF.

The chain recombines TRBV27 with TRBJ1-5, with 9 bases aligning to TRBD1. With 3 bases clipped from V and 0 bases from J, the junction kept 6 bases outside the gene matches. The CDR3 length is 17 residues. Germline CDR1 is MNHEY and CDR2 is SMNVEV (reference sequence). The CDR3 sequence: CASSFLGQGYSNQPQHF. The CDR3 DNA reads TGTGCCAGCAGTTTCCTGGGACAGGGCTATAGCAATCAGCCCCAGCATTTT.

The chain recombines TRBV3-1 (or the pseudogene TRBV3-2) with TRBJ1-1; D is unresolved. V gave up 0 bases and J gave up 1 base, with 9 bases separating them. The CDR3 is 15 residues long. Germline assignment: CDR1 LGHDT and CDR2 YNNKEL (reference sequence). CDR3 nucleotide sequence: TGTGCCAGCAGCCAAGAAGGCCAGGAGAACACTGAAGCTTTCTTT. It encodes CASSQEGQENTEAFF.

The chain employs TRBV19 and TRBJ1-2; 9 bases fit TRBD1. The germline V gene has CDR1 LNHDA and CDR2 SQIVND (reference sequence). This CDR3 is built from 18 residues. The V and J ends lost 5 bases and 4 bases, in that order; junction bases with no gene match: 17. The CDR3, as DNA: TGTGCCAGTAGTCGATTTCCCGGGACAGGGATTGTTCCCTATGGCTACACCTTC. It yields the protein CASSRFPGTGIVPYGYTF.

The chain has TRBV27 and TRBJ1-1; D not resolved. The CDR3 sequence is 13 residues long. Per germline, CDR1 MNHEY and CDR2 SMNVEV (reference sequence). Trimming stripped 2 bases from V and 1 base from J, with 5 bases between. The CDR3 DNA reads as TGTGCCAGCAGTTTAACAGAGAACACTGAAGCTTTCTTT. Amino acid sequence: CASSLTENTEAFF.

The V and J genes are TRBV19 and TRBJ1-2; possibly TRBD1 for D (5 bases). Trimming removed 7 bases at V and 5 bases at J, with 29 bases between. Germline assignment: CDR1 LNHDA and CDR2 SQIVND (reference sequence). The CDR3 is 18 residues long. CDR3 protein: CASIPRRGGTFGGYGYTF. CDR3 nucleotides: TGTGCCAGTATTCCGCGTCGAGGCGGTACCTTCGGGGGGTATGGCTACACCTTC.

This chain connects TRBV9 to TRBJ2-1; 9 nucleotides match TRBD2. The ends lost 3 bases at V and 4 bases at J; junction bases unmatched: 2. Germline lookup yields CDR1 SGDLS and CDR2 YYNGEE. The CDR3 extends over 14 amino acids. The CDR3 reads CASSAGLAYNEQFF. The CDR3 DNA reads as TGTGCCAGCAGCGCGGGACTAGCTTACAATGAGCAGTTCTTC.

CDR3 nucleotide sequence: TGCGCCAGCAGCTGGAGGGACACCAGCTCCTATAATTCACCCCTCCACTTT. Residues: CASSWRDTSSYNSPLHF. This rearrangement joins TRBV5-1 to TRBJ1-6, with D possibly matching TRBD1 (6 bases). Germline loops: CDR1 SGHRS, CDR2 YFSETQ. V gave up 3 bases and J gave up 0 bases, with 13 bases separating them. The CDR3 has 17 residues.

V gene TRBV6-2 or TRBV6-3 combines with J gene TRBJ1-4; tentatively, D is TRBD1 (5 bases). The CDR3 has 14 residues. Per germline, CDR1 MNHEY and CDR2 SVGEGT. Deletions cut 4 bases from V and 5 bases from J, with 11 bases between. CDR3 sequence: CASSLTALNEKLFF. The CDR3 DNA reads TGTGCCAGCAGTTTGACAGCACTAAATGAAAAACTGTTTTTT.

The rearrangement links TRBV19 to TRBJ1-2, with 11 nucleotides matching TRBD1. V dropped 5 bases and J dropped 4; count of bases not matched to a gene: 12. Germline assignment: CDR1 LNHDA and CDR2 SQIVND (reference sequence). The length of the CDR3 is 17 residues. This CDR3 reads CASSGFWTGGHGYGYTF. For the CDR3, the DNA is TGTGCCAGTAGTGGGTTTTGGACAGGGGGCCACGGCTATGGCTACACCTTC.

The rearrangement links TRBV5-1 to TRBJ1-1; no clear D gene. The CDR3 spans 14 residues. V dropped 5 bases and J dropped 7 bases, with 18 bases sitting between them. Germline V gene data show CDR1 as SGHRS and CDR2 as YFSETQ. The CDR3 DNA follows: TGCGCCAGCAGGGGAACGCGACCAACTAATGAAGCTTTCTTT. It codes for CASRGTRPTNEAFF. Full variable domain (remainder filled in from reference TRBV5-1 and TRBJ1-1): KAGVTQTPRYLIKTRGQQVTLSCSPISGHRSVSWYQQTPGQGLQFLFEYFSETQRNKGNFPGRFSGRQFSNSRSEMNVSTLELGDSALYLCASRGTRPTNEAFFGQGTRLTVV.